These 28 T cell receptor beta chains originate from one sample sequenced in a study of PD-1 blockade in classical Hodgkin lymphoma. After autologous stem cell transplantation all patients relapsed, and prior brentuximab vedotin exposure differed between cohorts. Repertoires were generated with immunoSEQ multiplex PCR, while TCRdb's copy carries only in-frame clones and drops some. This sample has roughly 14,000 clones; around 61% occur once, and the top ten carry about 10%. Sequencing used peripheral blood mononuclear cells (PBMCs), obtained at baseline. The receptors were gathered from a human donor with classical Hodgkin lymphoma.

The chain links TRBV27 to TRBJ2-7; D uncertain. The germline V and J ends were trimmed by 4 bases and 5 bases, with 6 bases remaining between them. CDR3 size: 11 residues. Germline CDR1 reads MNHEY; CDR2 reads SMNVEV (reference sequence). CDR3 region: CASSWVHEQYF. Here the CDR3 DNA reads TGTGCCAGCAGTTGGGTCCACGAGCAGTACTTC.

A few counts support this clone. The CDR3 is CASSNGLAGWSGNEQFF. DNA of the CDR3: TGTGCCAGCAGCAACGGATTAGCGGGGTGGTCTGGGAATGAGCAGTTCTTC. The chain has TRBV7-6 and TRBJ2-1; 8 bases map to TRBD2. CDR1 is SGHVS and CDR2 is FNYEAQ in the germline V gene. The V and J ends lost 5 bases and 7 bases, in that order; junction bases with no gene match: 16. This CDR3 has 17 amino acids.

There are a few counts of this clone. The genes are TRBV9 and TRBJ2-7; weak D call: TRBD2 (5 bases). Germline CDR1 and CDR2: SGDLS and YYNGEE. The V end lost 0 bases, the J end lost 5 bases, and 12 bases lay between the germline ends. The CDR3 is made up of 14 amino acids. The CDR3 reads CASSVGGPMDEQYF. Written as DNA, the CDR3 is TGTGCCAGCAGCGTAGGAGGGCCAATGGACGAGCAGTACTTC.

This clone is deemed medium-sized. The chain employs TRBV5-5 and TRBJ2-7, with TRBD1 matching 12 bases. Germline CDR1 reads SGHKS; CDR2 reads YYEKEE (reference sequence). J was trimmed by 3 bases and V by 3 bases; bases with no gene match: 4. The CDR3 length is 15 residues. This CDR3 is CASSSGTGGFYEQYF. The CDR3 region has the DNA TGTGCCAGCAGCTCGGGGACAGGGGGCTTCTACGAGCAGTACTTC.

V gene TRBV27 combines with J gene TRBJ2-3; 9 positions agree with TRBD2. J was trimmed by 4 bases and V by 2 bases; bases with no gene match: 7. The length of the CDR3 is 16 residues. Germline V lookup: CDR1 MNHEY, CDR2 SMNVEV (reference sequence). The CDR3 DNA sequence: TGTGCCAGCAGTTTACCCTCTAGCGGGGAGGCAGATACGCAGTATTTT. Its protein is CASSLPSSGEADTQYF.

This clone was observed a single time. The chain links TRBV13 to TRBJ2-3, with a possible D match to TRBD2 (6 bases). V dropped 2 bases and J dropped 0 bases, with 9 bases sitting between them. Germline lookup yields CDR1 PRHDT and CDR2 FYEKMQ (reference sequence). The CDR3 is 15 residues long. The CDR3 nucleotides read TGTGCCAGCAGCTTAACTCGGGAGAGCACAGATACGCAGTATTTT. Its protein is CASSLTRESTDTQYF.

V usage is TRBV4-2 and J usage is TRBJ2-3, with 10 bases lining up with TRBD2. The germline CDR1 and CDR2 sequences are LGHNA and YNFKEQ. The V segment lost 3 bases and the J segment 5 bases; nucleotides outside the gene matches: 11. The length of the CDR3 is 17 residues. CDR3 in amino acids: CASSHPPAGGPGDTQYF. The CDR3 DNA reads TGTGCCAGCAGCCACCCGCCAGCGGGAGGGCCAGGAGATACGCAGTATTTT.

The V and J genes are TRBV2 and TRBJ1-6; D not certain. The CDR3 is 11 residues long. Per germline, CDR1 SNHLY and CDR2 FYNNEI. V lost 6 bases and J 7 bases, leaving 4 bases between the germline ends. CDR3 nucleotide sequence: TGTGCCAGCAGCTCCAATTCACCCCTCCACTTT. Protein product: CASSSNSPLHF.

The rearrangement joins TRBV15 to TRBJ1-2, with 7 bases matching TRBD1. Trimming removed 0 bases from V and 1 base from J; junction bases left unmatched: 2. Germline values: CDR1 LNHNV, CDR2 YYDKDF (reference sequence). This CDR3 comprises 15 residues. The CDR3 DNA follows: TGTGCCACCAGCAGAGAGGGGGACAGTAACTATGGCTACACCTTC. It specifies CATSREGDSNYGYTF.

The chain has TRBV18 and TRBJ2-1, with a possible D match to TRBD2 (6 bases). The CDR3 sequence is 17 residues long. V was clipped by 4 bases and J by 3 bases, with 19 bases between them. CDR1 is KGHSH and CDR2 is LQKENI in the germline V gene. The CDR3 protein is CASSLPGDRRGYNEQFF. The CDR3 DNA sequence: TGTGCCAGCTCACTCCCGGGGGATAGGCGAGGCTACAATGAGCAGTTCTTC.

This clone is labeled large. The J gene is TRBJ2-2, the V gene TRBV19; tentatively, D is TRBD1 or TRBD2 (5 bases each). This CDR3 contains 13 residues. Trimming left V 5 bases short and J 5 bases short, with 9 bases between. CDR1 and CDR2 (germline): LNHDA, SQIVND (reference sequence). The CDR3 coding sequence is TGTGCCAGTAGTTCCGGGGCGACCGGGGAGCTGTTTTTT. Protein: CASSSGATGELFF.

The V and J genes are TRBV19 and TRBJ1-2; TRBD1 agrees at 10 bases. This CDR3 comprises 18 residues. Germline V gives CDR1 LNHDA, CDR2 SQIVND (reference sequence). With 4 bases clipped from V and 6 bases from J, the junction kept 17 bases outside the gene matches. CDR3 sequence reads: CASSTSPGQGLYLNGYTF. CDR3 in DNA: TGTGCCAGTAGTACTTCACCGGGACAGGGGTTGTATTTGAATGGCTACACCTTC. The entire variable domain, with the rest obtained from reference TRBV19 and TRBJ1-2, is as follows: DGGITQSPKYLFRKEGQNVTLSCEQNLNHDAMYWYRQDPGQGLRLIYYSQIVNDFQKGDIAEGYSVSREKKESFPLTVTSAQKNPTAFYLCASSTSPGQGLYLNGYTFGSGTRLTVV.

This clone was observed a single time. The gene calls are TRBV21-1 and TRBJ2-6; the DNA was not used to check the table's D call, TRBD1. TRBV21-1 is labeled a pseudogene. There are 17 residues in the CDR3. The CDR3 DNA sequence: TGTGCCAGCAGAAAAAGGACAGATTACTCTGGGGCCAACGTCCTGACTTTC. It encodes CASRKRTDYSGANVLTF.

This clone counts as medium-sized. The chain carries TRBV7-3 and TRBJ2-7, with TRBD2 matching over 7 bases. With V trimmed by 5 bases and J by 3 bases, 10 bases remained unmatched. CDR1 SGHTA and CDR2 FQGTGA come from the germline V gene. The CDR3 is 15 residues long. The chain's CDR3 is CASSPGFGEGYEQYF. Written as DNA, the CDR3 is TGTGCCAGCAGCCCCGGGTTTGGGGAGGGCTACGAGCAGTACTTC. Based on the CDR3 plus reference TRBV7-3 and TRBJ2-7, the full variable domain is GAGVSQTPSNKVTEKGKYVELRCDPISGHTALYWYRQSLGQGPEFLIYFQGTGAADDSGLPNDRFFAVRPEGSVSTLKIQRTERGDSAVYLCASSPGFGEGYEQYFGPGTRLTVT.

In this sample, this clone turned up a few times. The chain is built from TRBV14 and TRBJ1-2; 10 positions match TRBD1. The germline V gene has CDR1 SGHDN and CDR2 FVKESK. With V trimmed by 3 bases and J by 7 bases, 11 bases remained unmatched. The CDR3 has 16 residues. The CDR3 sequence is CASSQVTGGIPGGYTF. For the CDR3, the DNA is TGTGCCAGCAGCCAGGTGACAGGGGGCATTCCGGGTGGCTACACCTTC.

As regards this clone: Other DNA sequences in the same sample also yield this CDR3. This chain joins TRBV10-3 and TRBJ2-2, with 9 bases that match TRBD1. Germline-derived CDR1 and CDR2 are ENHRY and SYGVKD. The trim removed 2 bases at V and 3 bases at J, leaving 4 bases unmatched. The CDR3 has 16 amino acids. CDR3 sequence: CAISERGQGYTGELFF. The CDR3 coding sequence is TGTGCCATCAGTGAGCGGGGACAGGGATACACCGGGGAGCTGTTTTTT.

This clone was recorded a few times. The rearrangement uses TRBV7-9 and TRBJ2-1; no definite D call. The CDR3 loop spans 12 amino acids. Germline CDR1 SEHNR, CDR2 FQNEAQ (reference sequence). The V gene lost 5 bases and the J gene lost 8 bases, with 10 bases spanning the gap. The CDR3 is CASSPSAHEQFF. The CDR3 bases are TGTGCCAGCAGCCCTAGTGCACATGAGCAGTTCTTC. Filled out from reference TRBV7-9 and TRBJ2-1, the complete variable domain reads DTGVSQNPRHKITKRGQNVTFRCDPISEHNRLYWYRQTLGQGPEFLTYFQNEAQLEKSRLLSDRFSAERPKGSFSTLEIQRTEQGDSAMYLCASSPSAHEQFFGPGTRLTVL.

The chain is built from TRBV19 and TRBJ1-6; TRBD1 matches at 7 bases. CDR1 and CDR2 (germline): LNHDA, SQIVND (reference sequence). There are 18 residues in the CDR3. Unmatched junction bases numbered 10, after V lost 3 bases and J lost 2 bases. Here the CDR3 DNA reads TGTGCCAGTAGTATTCGCAAGACAGGGAGCGCCTATAATTCACCCCTCCACTTT. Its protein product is CASSIRKTGSAYNSPLHF.

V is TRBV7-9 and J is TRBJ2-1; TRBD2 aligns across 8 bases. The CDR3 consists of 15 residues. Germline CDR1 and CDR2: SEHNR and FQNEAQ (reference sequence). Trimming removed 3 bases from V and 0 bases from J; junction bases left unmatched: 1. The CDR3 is CASSLGLVSYNEQFF. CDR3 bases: TGTGCCAGCAGCTTGGGACTAGTCTCCTACAATGAGCAGTTCTTC.

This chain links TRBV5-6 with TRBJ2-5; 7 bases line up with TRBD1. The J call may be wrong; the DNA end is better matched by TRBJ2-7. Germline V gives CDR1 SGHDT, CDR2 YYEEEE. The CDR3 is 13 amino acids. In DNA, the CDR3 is TGTGCCAGCACCTTAACAGGGGACTACGAGCAGTACTTC. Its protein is CASTLTGDYEQYF.

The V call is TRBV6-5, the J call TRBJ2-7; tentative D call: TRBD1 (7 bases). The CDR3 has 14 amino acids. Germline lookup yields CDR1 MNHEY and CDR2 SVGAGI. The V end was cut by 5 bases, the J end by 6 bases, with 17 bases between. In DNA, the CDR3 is TGTGCCAGCAGTGGACGGACAGGCGGGGCCGAGCAGTACTTC. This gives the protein CASSGRTGGAEQYF.

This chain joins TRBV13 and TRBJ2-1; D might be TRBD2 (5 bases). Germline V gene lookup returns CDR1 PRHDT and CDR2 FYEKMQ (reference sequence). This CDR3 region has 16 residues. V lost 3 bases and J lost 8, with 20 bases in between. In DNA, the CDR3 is TGTGCCAGCAGCTTTACTCCGGGGAATGAGGGATATGAGCAGTTCTTC. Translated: CASSFTPGNEGYEQFF.

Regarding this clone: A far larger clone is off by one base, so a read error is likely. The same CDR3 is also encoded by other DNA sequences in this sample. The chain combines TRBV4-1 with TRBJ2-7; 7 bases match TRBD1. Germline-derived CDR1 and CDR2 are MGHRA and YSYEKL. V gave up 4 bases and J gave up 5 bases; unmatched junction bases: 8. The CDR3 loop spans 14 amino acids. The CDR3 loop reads CASSPAQGDHEQYF. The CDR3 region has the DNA TGCGCCAGCAGCCCGGCGCAGGGGGACCACGAGCAGTACTTC.

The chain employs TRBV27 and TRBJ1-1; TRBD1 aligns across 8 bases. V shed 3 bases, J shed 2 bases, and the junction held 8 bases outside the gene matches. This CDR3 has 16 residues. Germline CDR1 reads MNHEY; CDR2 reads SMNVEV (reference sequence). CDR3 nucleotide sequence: TGTGCCAGCAGTTTTCACCCCGGACAGGGTAACACTGAAGCTTTCTTT. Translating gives CASSFHPGQGNTEAFF.

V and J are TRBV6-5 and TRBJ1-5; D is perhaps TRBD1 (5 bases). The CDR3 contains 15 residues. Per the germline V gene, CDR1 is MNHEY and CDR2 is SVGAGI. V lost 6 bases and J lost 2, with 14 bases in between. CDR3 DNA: TGTGCCAGCAGCCGAAGCTCGGGGGGCAATCAGCCCCAGCATTTT. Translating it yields CASSRSSGGNQPQHF.

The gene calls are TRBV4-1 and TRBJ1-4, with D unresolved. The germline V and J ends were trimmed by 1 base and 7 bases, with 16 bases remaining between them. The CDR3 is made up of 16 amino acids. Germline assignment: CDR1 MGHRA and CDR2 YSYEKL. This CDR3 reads CASSQVVRIYSEKLFF. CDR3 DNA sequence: TGCGCCAGCAGCCAAGTGGTCAGAATTTACTCTGAAAAACTGTTTTTT.

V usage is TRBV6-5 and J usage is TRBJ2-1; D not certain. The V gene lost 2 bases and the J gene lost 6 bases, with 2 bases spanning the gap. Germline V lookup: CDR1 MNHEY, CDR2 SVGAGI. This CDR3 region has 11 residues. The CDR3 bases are TGTGCCAGCAGTTACCGCAATGAGCAGTTCTTC. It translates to CASSYRNEQFF.

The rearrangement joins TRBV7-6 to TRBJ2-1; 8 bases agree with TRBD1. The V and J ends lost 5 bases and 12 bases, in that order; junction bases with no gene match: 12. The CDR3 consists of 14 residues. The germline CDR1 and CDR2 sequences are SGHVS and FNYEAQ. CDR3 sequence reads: CASSLRISGGGQFF. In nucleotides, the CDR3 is TGTGCCAGCAGCCTACGGATCTCAGGGGGCGGGCAGTTCTTC.